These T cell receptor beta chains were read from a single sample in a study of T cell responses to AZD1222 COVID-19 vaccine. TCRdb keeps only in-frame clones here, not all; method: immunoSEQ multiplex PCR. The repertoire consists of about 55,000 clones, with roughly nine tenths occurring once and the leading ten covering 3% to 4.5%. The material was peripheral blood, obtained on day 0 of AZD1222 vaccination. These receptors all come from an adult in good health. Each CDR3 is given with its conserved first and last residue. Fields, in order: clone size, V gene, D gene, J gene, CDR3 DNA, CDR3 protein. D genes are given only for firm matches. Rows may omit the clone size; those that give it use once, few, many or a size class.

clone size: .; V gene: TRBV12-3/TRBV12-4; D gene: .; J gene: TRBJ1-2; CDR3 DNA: TGTGCCAGCAGTATCCGGGCTATTCAGGGCTACACCTTC; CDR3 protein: CASSIRAIQGYTF
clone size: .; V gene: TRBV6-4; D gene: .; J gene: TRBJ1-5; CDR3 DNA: TGTGCCAGCAGTGACTCCGTGGAGGGAGGGCCCCAGCATTTT; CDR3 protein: CASSDSVEGGPQHF
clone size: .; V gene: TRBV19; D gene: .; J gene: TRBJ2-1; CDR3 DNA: TGTGCCAGTAGTATTTTTGGGAGCTCCTACAATGAGCAGTTCTTC; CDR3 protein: CASSIFGSSYNEQFF
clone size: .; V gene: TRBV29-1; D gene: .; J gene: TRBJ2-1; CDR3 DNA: TGCAGCGTTGACGATTTCGGCAGGGGCAGCTCCTACAATGAGCAGTTCTTC; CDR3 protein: CSVDDFGRGSSYNEQFF
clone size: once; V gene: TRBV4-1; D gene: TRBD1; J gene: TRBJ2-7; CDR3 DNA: TGCGCCAGCAGCCAAGGGGACAGGACCTACGAGCAGTACTTC; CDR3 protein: CASSQGDRTYEQYF
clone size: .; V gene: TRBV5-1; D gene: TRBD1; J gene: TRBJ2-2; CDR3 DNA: TGCGCCAGCAGCCTGGGGACCCAGGGGGCGGCCGGGGAGCTGTTTTTT; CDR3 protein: CASSLGTQGAAGELFF
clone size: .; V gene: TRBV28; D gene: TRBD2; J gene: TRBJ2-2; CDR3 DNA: TGTGCCACCCCAAGGCGGGGGGGGAACACCGGGGAGCTGTTTTTT; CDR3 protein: CATPRRGGNTGELFF
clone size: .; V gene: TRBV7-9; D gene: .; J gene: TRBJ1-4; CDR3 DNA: TGTGCCAGCAGCGAAACAGGGTTTGTTGGTGAAAAACTGTTTTTT; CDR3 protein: CASSETGFVGEKLFF
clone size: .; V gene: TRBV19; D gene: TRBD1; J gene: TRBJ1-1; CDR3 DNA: TGTGCCAGTCGGGACAGGGGGGGAAACACTGAAGCTTTCTTT; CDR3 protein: CASRDRGGNTEAFF
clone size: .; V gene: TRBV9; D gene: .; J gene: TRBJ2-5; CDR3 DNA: TGTGCCAGCAGCGTAGGGACAGACAAAGAGACCCAGTACTTC; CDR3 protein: CASSVGTDKETQYF
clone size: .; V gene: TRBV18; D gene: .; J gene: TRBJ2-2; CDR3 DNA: TGTGCCAGCTCCCAGAAGGACAGCCAATTAGAGAACACCGGGGAGCTGTTTTTT; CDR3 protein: CASSQKDSQLENTGELFF
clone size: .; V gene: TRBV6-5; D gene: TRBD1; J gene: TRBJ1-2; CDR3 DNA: TGTGCCAGCAGCCCCGGACAGGGCCGTGGCTACACCTTC; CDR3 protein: CASSPGQGRGYTF
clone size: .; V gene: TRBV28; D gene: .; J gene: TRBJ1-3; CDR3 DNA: TGTGCCAGCACCCACCAAGCCTCTGGAAACACCATATATTTT; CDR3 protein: CASTHQASGNTIYF
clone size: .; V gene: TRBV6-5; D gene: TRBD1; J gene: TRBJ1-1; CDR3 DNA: TGTGCCAGCAGTTATCCGGGACAGGGGGGAACCACTGAAGCTTTCTTT; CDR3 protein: CASSYPGQGGTTEAFF
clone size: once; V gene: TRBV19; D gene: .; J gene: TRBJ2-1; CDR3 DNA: TGTGCCAGTAGTATTTTAACGGGGAGCTCCTACAATGAGCAGTTCTTC; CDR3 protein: CASSILTGSSYNEQFF
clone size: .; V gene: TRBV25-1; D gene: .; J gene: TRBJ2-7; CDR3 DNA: TGTGCCAGCAGTTTTGGGCCTCCGGGCGAGCAGTACTTC; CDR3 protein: CASSFGPPGEQYF
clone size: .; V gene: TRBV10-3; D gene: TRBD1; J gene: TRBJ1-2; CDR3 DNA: TGTGCCATCAGTGAGACCGGGACAGGCCGTTTGGGCTACACCTTC; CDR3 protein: CAISETGTGRLGYTF
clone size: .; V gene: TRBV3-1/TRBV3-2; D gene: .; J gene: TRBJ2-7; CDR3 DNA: TGTGCCAGCAGCCAAGATAGGGCTATATACGAGCAGTACTTC; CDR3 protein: CASSQDRAIYEQYF
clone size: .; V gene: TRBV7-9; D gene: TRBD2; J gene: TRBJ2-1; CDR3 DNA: TGTGCCAGCAGCTTAGCTAGCGGGGAACCCTCCTACAATGAGCAGTTCTTC; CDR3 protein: CASSLASGEPSYNEQFF
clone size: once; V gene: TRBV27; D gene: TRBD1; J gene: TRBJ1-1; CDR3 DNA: TGTGCCAGCAGTACCGGGACAGCTCTCAATTCTAACACTGAAGCTTTCTTT; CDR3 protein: CASSTGTALNSNTEAFF
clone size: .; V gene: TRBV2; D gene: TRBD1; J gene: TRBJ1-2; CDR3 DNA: TGTGCCAGCGGATCGGACAGGACGACCTATGGCTACACCTTC; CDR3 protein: CASGSDRTTYGYTF
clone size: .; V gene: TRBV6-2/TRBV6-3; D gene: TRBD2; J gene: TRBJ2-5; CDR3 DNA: TGTGCCAGCAGCCTACCCCAGCGGGGGATCCAAGAGACCCAGTACTTC; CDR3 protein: CASSLPQRGIQETQYF
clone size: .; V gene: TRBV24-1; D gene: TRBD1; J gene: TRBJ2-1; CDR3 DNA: TGTGCCACCAGAGACGACAGGGGGCGAAATGAGCAGTTCTTC; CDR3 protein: CATRDDRGRNEQFF
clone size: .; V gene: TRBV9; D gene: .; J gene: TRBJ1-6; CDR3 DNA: TGTGCCAGCAGCGTCGGGGAGAGCTCCTATAATTCACCCCTCCACTTT; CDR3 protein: CASSVGESSYNSPLHF
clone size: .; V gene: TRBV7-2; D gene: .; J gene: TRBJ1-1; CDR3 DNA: TGTGCCAGCAGATCCTTCGGCGGGGTATATAGCACTGAAGCTTTCTTT; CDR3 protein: CASRSFGGVYSTEAFF
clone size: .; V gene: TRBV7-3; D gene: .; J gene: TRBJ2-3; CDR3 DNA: TGTGCCAGCAGCCCGGGCGGGGGCCCCACAGATACGCAGTATTTT; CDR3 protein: CASSPGGGPTDTQYF
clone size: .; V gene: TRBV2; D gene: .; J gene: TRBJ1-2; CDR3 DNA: TGTGCCAGCAGTGAAGTAATCAGGACCTATGGCTACACCTTC; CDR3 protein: CASSEVIRTYGYTF
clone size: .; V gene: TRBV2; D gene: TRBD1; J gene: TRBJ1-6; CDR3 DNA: TGTGCCAGCAGCGATGACAGGGATTCACCCCTCCACTTT; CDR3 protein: CASSDDRDSPLHF
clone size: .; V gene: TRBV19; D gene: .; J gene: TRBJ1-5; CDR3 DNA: TGTGCCAGTAGCGACAGATGGGGGGGCAATCAGCCCCAGCATTTT; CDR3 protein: CASSDRWGGNQPQHF
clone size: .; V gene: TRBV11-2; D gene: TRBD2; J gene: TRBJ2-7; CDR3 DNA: TGTGCCAGCAGCTTAGGTACTAGCGGGCGGATCTCCTACGAGCAGTACTTC; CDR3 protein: CASSLGTSGRISYEQYF
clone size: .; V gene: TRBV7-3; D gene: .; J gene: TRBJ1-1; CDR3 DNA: TGTGCCAGCAGCTTCGGGAACACTGAAGCTTTCTTT; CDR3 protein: CASSFGNTEAFF
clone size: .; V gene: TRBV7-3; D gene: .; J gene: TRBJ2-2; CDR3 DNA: TGTGCCAGCAGCAGGACAGAAACGAACACCGGGGAGCTGTTTTTT; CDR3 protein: CASSRTETNTGELFF
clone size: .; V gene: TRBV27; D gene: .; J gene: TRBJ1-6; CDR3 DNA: TGTGCCAGCAGGGTTGGGTATAATTCACCCCTCCACTTT; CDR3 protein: CASRVGYNSPLHF
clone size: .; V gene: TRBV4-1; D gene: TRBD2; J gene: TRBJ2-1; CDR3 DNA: TGCGCCAGCAGCCAAGTTTACCCGCTGGCTAGCGGGGGGGGAGGGCAGTTCTTC; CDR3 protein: CASSQVYPLASGGGGQFF
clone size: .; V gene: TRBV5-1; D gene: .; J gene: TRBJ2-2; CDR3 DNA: TGCGCCAGCAGCTTGACAGGGTTCGGGGAGCTGTTTTTT; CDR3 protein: CASSLTGFGELFF
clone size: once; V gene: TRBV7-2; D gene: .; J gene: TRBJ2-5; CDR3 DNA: TGTGCCAGCAGCTTCATTGGGGCTAGGGGAGAGACCCAGTACTTC; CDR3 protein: CASSFIGARGETQYF
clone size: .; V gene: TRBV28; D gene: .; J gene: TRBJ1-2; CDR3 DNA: TGTGCCAGCAGTTCGGGGGGCTATGGCTACACCTTC; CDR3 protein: CASSSGGYGYTF
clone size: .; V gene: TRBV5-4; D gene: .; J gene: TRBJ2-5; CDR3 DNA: TGTGCCAGCAGCTTATCTAGCCCCGAGGAGACCCAGTACTTC; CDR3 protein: CASSLSSPEETQYF
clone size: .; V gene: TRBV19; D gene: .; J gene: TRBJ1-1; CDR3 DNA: TGCGCCAGTAGTATATCTCCCGACAAGAACACTGAAGCTTTCTTT; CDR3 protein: CASSISPDKNTEAFF
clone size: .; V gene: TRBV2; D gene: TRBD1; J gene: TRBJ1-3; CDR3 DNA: TGTGCCAGCAGTGAGTCAGGGGGCTTTGGAAACACCATATATTTT; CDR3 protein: CASSESGGFGNTIYF
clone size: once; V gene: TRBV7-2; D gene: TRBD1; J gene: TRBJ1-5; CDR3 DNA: TGTGCCAGCAGCTCCGACAGGGGGTACAATCAGCCCCAGCATTTT; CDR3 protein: CASSSDRGYNQPQHF
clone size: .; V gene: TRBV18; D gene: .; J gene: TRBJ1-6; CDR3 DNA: TGTGCCAGCTCACCACCGGGAGGATCCTATAATTCACCCCTCCACTTT; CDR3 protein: CASSPPGGSYNSPLHF